Shown below are 24 T cell receptor beta chains from a single sample sequenced in a study of patients and donors after allogeneic stem cell transplantation. TCRdb used MiXCR to reprocess the RT-PCR reads, holding one entry per CDR3 protein. This table holds some 160,000 distinct CDR3 sequences, 24% found once. Input material: blood, either unsorted or a sorted T cell fraction (not recorded which). These receptors were collected from a human donor who was either an allogeneic HSCT recipient or a stem cell or donor lymphocyte infusion donor (not recorded which). It is not recorded whose cells these are; they may come from a transplant donor.

The chain joins TRBV20-1 to TRBJ2-2; D uncertain. Trimming took 3 bases from V and 0 from J, leaving 8 bases between them. The CDR3 is 14 residues long. The V gene's germline CDR1 is DFQATT and CDR2 SNEGSKA (reference sequence). CDR3 sequence: CSARGSSNTGELFF. The CDR3 DNA is TGCAGTGCTAGGGGTTCCTCGAACACCGGGGAGCTGTTTTTT.

The V call is TRBV20-1, the J call TRBJ2-1, with D uncertain. CDR3 length: 12 residues. Germline loops: CDR1 DFQATT, CDR2 SNEGSKA (reference sequence). Trimming shortened V by 4 bases and J by 4 bases, and 8 bases separated the two germline ends. The CDR3 loop reads CSAIGPYNEQFF. The CDR3 DNA reads as TGCAGTGCTATCGGGCCATACAATGAGCAGTTCTTC.

V is TRBV7-9 and J is TRBJ2-7; 11 bases match TRBD2. In germline, CDR1 is SEHNR, CDR2 FQNEAQ (reference sequence). The CDR3 length is 14 residues. Germline trimming cut 5 bases from V and 3 bases from J; bases unmatched to any gene: 3. For the CDR3, the DNA is TGTGCCAGCAGCGAGACTAGCGGGAACTACGAGCAGTACTTC. Amino acids: CASSETSGNYEQYF.

In its sample, this clonotype was seen a few times. The rearrangement joins TRBV20-1 to TRBJ2-2, with D perhaps matching TRBD1 (6 bases). This CDR3 contains 15 residues. Trimming stripped 6 bases from V and 6 bases from J, with 20 bases between. The germline V gene encodes CDR1 DFQATT and CDR2 SNEGSKA (reference sequence). CDR3 region: CSAAEQGAYPGELFF. CDR3 DNA sequence: TGCAGTGCCGCGGAACAGGGTGCCTATCCCGGGGAGCTGTTTTTT.

In this sample, this clonotype turned up a few times. The V and J genes are TRBV6-5 and TRBJ2-7; the D is unclear. The CDR3 has 13 residues. Germline V CDR1 and CDR2: MNHEY, SVGAGI. Trimming took 1 base from V and 2 from J, leaving 6 bases between them. CDR3 sequence reads: CASSYYGTYEQYF. The CDR3 bases are TGTGCCAGCAGTTACTACGGAACCTACGAGCAGTACTTC.

This clonotype has more than one count but fewer than ten. CDR3 nucleotide sequence: TGTGCCAGCAGCCAAGAGTCAGGAGGCACAGATACGCAGTATTTT. Residues: CASSQESGGTDTQYF. This chain joins TRBV14 and TRBJ2-3, with D hard to call. Per germline, CDR1 SGHDN and CDR2 FVKESK. The CDR3 length is 15 residues. V lost 0 bases and J 1 base, leaving 8 bases between the germline ends. The variable domain in full, completed from reference TRBV14 and TRBJ2-3, reads EAGVTQFPSHSVIEKGQTVTLRCDPISGHDNLYWYRRVMGKEIKFLLHFVKESKQDESGMPNNRFLAERTGGTYSTLKVQPAELEDSGVYFCASSQESGGTDTQYFGPGTRLTVL.

This clonotype has a handful of counts. V usage is TRBV6-6 and J usage is TRBJ1-4; no clear D gene. V was shortened by 7 bases and J by 8 bases, with 20 bases between the two germline ends. This CDR3 region has 15 residues. Germline V gene sequence: CDR1 MNHNY, CDR2 SVGAGI (reference sequence). The CDR3 DNA sequence: TGTGCCAGCACTCCACAACCGGGGTGGGAGGAAAAACTGTTTTTT. This sequence encodes CASTPQPGWEEKLFF.

This clonotype showed up just a few times. This chain uses TRBV6-6 with TRBJ1-5; D is undetermined. This CDR3 region has 11 residues. V shed 6 bases and J shed 7 bases, with 7 bases lying between them. Germline V gene sequence: CDR1 MNHNY, CDR2 SVGAGI (reference sequence). The CDR3 nucleotides are TGTGCCAGCAGCCGGCACCAGCCCCAGCATTTT. Translation gives CASSRHQPQHF.

CDR3 loop: CASSPYGTSGTFQETQYF. The CDR3 nucleotides read TGCGCCAGCAGCCCGTACGGGACTAGCGGGACCTTCCAAGAGACCCAGTACTTC. The rearrangement uses TRBV5-1 and TRBJ2-5; 13 positions match TRBD2. J lost 1 base, V lost 4 bases, and 10 bases had no gene match. From germline, CDR1 is SGHRS and CDR2 YFSETQ. The CDR3 spans 18 residues.

The J gene is TRBJ1-3, the V gene TRBV5-6; D is undetermined. The CDR3 covers 15 residues. The V gene's germline CDR1 is SGHDT and CDR2 YYEEEE. Trimming cost V 3 bases and J 2 bases, with 12 bases left between them. CDR3 sequence (DNA): TGTGCCAGCAGCTCCGGGTCTCGGGCTGGAAACACCATATATTTT. It yields the protein CASSSGSRAGNTIYF.

This chain uses TRBV7-9 with TRBJ2-1; the match to TRBD1 covers 10 bases. The length of the CDR3 is 13 residues. Germline lookup yields CDR1 SEHNR and CDR2 FQNEAQ (reference sequence). With 4 bases clipped from V and 9 bases from J, the junction kept 3 bases outside the gene matches. Here the CDR3 DNA reads TGTGCCAGCAGCTCAGACAGGGGGCCTGAGCAGTTCTTC. The encoded protein is CASSSDRGPEQFF. The full variable domain, completed using reference TRBV7-9 and TRBJ2-1, is DTGVSQNPRHKITKRGQNVTFRCDPISEHNRLYWYRQTLGQGPEFLTYFQNEAQLEKSRLLSDRFSAERPKGSFSTLEIQRTEQGDSAMYLCASSSDRGPEQFFGPGTRLTVL.

V and J are TRBV18 and TRBJ2-1; TRBD2 is a possible D gene (5 bases). Germline V gene data show CDR1 as KGHSH and CDR2 as LQKENI. The V end was cut by 0 bases, the J end by 2 bases, with 14 bases between. The CDR3 has 17 residues. CDR3 coding DNA: TGTGCCAGCTCACCACCGGAAGGAGGAGAGGCCTACAATGAGCAGTTCTTC. Its translation is CASSPPEGGEAYNEQFF.

This chain connects TRBV18 to TRBJ2-5; maybe TRBD2 (5 bases). CDR3 length: 14 residues. Germline lookup yields CDR1 KGHSH and CDR2 LQKENI. Trimming left V 5 bases short and J 2 bases short, with 12 bases between. The CDR3 spells CASSTGMMQETQYF. CDR3 bases: TGTGCCAGCTCAACGGGGATGATGCAAGAGACCCAGTACTTC. The full variable domain, completed using reference TRBV18 and TRBJ2-5, is NAGVMQNPRHLVRRRGQEARLRCSPMKGHSHVYWYRQLPEEGLKFMVYLQKENIIDESGMPKERFSAEFPKEGPSILRIQQVVRGDSAAYFCASSTGMMQETQYFGPGTRLLVL.

This clonotype was seen a handful of times. The rearrangement links TRBV6-5 to TRBJ2-6; no definite D call. There are 15 residues in the CDR3. V gave up 5 bases and J gave up 1 base, with 9 bases separating them. Germline V gene sequence: CDR1 MNHEY, CDR2 SVGAGI. DNA for the CDR3: TGTGCCAGCAGTCTTACGGTATCTGGGGCCAACGTCCTGACTTTC. Translated: CASSLTVSGANVLTF.

The chain carries TRBV10-3 and TRBJ1-2; D is perhaps TRBD1 (5 bases). V was shortened by 3 bases and J by 4 bases, with 18 bases between the two germline ends. The CDR3 is 16 residues long. Germline V lookup: CDR1 ENHRY, CDR2 SYGVKD. The CDR3 DNA sequence: TGTGCCATCAGTGATCGGGACGGCCCTGGGCGCTATGGCTACACCTTC. Its translation is CAISDRDGPGRYGYTF.

V and J are TRBV12-3 or TRBV12-4 and TRBJ1-1, with D uncertain. This CDR3 is 14 amino acids long. V lost 5 bases and J lost 4, with 14 bases in between. The CDR3 nucleotides are TGTGCCAGCAGTACCCAGACTTGGGGCACTGAAGCTTTCTTT. Translating gives CASSTQTWGTEAFF.

This clonotype was detected ten times or more. The V and J genes are TRBV5-1 and TRBJ1-2; a weak D match, TRBD1 (5 bases). Germline lookup yields CDR1 SGHRS and CDR2 YFSETQ. The CDR3 extends over 17 amino acids. V lost 3 bases to trimming and J lost 3 bases, with 21 bases between them. CDR3 coding DNA: TGCGCCAGCAGCTACGGGGGACCCGGGATCTCTGACTATGGCTACACCTTC. Protein product: CASSYGGPGISDYGYTF.

The rearrangement joins TRBV20-1 to TRBJ2-1; D is undetermined. The CDR3 covers 12 residues. V was shortened by 6 bases and J by 6 bases, with 12 bases between the two germline ends. Germline V gene lookup returns CDR1 DFQATT and CDR2 SNEGSKA (reference sequence). The CDR3 nucleotides are TGCAGTGCCCCATTTGTCGGCAATGAGCAGTTCTTC. As protein: CSAPFVGNEQFF.

The chain joins TRBV5-1 to TRBJ1-1, with TRBD1 matching 7 bases. Germline V gene lookup returns CDR1 SGHRS and CDR2 YFSETQ. The CDR3 extends over 15 amino acids. V lost 2 bases and J lost 1; bases outside the gene matches: 5. CDR3 nucleotide sequence: TGCGCCAGCAGCTTTCGAGGGGGCCCGAACACTGAAGCTTTCTTT. This codes for CASSFRGGPNTEAFF. The full variable domain, in which reference TRBV5-1 and TRBJ1-1 provide the parts outside the CDR3, is KAGVTQTPRYLIKTRGQQVTLSCSPISGHRSVSWYQQTPGQGLQFLFEYFSETQRNKGNFPGRFSGRQFSNSRSEMNVSTLELGDSALYLCASSFRGGPNTEAFFGQGTRLTVV.

The chain uses TRBV5-6 and TRBJ2-1; D not certain. This CDR3 spans 12 amino acids. Germline values: CDR1 SGHDT, CDR2 YYEEEE. The V gene lost 5 bases and the J gene lost 5 bases, with 8 bases spanning the gap. The CDR3 here is CASSHGDNEQFF. The CDR3 nucleotides read TGTGCCAGCAGTCACGGAGACAATGAGCAGTTCTTC.

The chain links TRBV10-3 to TRBJ2-1, with D unclear. Trimming cost V 0 bases and J 10 bases, with 13 bases left between them. The CDR3 contains 14 residues. CDR1 is ENHRY and CDR2 is SYGVKD in the germline V gene. The CDR3 sequence: CAISESRTVREQFF. Written as DNA, the CDR3 is TGTGCCATCAGTGAGTCTAGAACAGTTCGGGAGCAGTTCTTC.

This chain connects TRBV4-2 to TRBJ1-1; D gene ambiguous. Trimming shortened V by 1 base and J by 6 bases, and 15 bases separated the two germline ends. Germline V lookup: CDR1 LGHNA, CDR2 YNFKEQ. This CDR3 contains 15 residues. CDR3 sequence: CASSQVLGVSSEAFF. CDR3 nucleotides: TGTGCCAGCAGCCAAGTTCTGGGAGTATCGTCTGAAGCTTTCTTT.

This clonotype came up a few times. The chain combines TRBV18 with TRBJ2-2; 10 positions match TRBD1. CDR1 is KGHSH and CDR2 is LQKENI in the germline V gene. The CDR3 loop spans 18 amino acids. V shed 3 bases, J shed 3 bases, and the junction held 10 bases outside the gene matches. Here the CDR3 DNA reads TGTGCCAGCTCACCGACAGGGGGCAGCGGTTCGTACACCGGGGAGCTGTTTTTT. This gives the protein CASSPTGGSGSYTGELFF.

The genes are TRBV29-1 and TRBJ2-2; D gene ambiguous. Germline V gene data show CDR1 as SQVTM and CDR2 as ANQGSEA. The CDR3 is 13 residues long. V dropped 4 bases and J dropped 2 bases, with 8 bases sitting between them. In DNA, the CDR3 is TGCAGCGTTGGAGCAGCTAACACCGGGGAGCTGTTTTTT. Translation gives CSVGAANTGELFF.